This T cell receptor beta chain was profiled in a study of cytomegalovirus exposure and HLA in healthy donors. V lost 0 bases, J lost 4 bases, and 14 bases lay in between. The CDR3 totals 16 residues. Germline V gives CDR1 SGHDN, CDR2 FVKESK. PCR was performed using 60 Vbeta and 13 Jbeta primers. TCRdb keeps only in-frame clones here, not all; method: immunoSEQ multiplex PCR. The sample has under 200,000 clones; around 77% are singletons. Points on this clone: The sample has other DNA sequences that encode this CDR3 too.

V gene TRBV14 combines with J gene TRBJ2-3; D ambiguous. Sample: PBMCs. This clonotype originated in a man aged 55 to 69 in good health and CMV-seronegative. CDR3 in amino acids: CASSQEVRPRPDTQYF. The CDR3, as DNA: TGTGCCAGCAGCCAAGAGGTTCGCCCTAGGCCAGATACGCAGTATTTT.